Below, one T cell receptor beta chain is given with its context. One junction end disagrees with the germline gene, perhaps due to a read error. A second PCR of roughly 7 to 11 cycles used a sample-barcoded 5' primer and a J-beta primer mix. TCRdb re-analysed the 5' RACE reads in MiXCR, keeping a single row per CDR3 protein. The sample contains fewer than 900,000 distinct CDR3 sequences, 40% to 45% of which appear only once. The sample is drawn from a study of blood T cells in healthy people across ages. CDR3 length equals 17 residues. Sequenced sample: blood. The gene calls are TRBV12-3 or TRBV12-4 and TRBJ2-3; D possibly corresponds to TRBD2 (6 bases). This sequence was found in a woman aged 55-70 years in good health. The CDR3 protein is CAGSFRARWRGTDTQYF. DNA for the CDR3: TGTGCCGGCAGCTTCAGGGCCAGGTGGAGGGGCACAGATACGCAGTATTTT.